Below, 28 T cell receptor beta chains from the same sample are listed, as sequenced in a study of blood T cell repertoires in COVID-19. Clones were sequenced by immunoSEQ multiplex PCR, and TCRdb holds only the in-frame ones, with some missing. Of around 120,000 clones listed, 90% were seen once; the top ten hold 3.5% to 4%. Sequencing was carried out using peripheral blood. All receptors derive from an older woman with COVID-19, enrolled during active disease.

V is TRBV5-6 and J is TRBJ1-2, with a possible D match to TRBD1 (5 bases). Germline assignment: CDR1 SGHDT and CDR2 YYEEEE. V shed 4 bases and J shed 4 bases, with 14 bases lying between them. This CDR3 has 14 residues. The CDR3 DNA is TGTGCCAGCAGCCGGGACGGGGGACCCTATGGCTACACCTTC. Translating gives CASSRDGGPYGYTF.

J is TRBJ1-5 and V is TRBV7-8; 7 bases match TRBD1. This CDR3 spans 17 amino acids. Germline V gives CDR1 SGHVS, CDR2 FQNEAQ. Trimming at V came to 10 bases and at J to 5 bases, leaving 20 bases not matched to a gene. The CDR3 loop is CATEPFPSRGRDQPQHF. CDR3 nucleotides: TGTGCCACCGAACCCTTCCCATCTAGGGGGCGCGATCAGCCCCAGCATTTT. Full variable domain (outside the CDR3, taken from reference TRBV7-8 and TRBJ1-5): GAGVSQSPRYKVAKRGQDVALRCDPISGHVSLFWYQQALGQGPEFLTYFQNEAQLDKSGLPSDRFFAERPEGSVSTLKIQRTQQEDSAVYLCATEPFPSRGRDQPQHFGDGTRLSIL.

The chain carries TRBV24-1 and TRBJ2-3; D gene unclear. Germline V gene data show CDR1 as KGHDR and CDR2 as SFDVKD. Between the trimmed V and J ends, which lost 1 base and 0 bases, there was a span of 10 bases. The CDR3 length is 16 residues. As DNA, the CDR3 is TGTGCCACCAGTGATTTCTCGCGGCCGAGCACAGATACGCAGTATTTT. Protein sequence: CATSDFSRPSTDTQYF.

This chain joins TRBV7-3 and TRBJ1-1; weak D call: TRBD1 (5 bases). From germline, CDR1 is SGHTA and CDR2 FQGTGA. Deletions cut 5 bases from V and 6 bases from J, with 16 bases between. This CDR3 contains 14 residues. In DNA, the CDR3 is TGTGCCAGCAGCGCCCAGGGACTGGATTCTGAAGCTTTCTTT. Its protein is CASSAQGLDSEAFF.

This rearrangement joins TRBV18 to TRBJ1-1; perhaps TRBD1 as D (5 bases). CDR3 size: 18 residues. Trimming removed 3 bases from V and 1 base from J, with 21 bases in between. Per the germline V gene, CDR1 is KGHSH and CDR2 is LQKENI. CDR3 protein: CASSPTIGAKTGNTEAFF. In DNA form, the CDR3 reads TGTGCCAGCTCACCGACCATTGGGGCCAAAACAGGGAACACTGAAGCTTTCTTT.

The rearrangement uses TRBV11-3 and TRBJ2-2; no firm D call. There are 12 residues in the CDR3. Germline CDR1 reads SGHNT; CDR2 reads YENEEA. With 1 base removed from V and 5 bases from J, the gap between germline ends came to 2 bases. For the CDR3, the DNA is TGTGCCAGCAGCTTAGCGACCGGGGAGCTGTTTTTT. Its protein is CASSLATGELFF.

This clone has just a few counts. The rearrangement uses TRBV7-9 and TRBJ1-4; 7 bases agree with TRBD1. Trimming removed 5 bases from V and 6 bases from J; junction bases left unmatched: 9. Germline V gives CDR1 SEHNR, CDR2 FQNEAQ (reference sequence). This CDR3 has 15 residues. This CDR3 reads CASSPQGQRDEKLFF. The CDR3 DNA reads TGTGCCAGCAGCCCCCAGGGACAGAGGGATGAAAAACTGTTTTTT.

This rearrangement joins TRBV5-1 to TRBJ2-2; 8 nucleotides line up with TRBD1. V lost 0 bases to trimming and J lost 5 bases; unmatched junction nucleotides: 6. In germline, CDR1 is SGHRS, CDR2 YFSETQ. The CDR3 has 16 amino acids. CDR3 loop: CASSLDGTGLTGELFF. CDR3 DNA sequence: TGCGCCAGCAGCTTGGACGGGACAGGCCTTACCGGGGAGCTGTTTTTT.

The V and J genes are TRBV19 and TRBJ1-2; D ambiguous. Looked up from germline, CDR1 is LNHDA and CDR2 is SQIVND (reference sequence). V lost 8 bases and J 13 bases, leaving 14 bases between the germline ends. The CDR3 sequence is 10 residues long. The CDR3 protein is CASSSGRFTF. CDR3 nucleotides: TGTGCCAGTTCCTCGGGTCGTTTCACCTTC.

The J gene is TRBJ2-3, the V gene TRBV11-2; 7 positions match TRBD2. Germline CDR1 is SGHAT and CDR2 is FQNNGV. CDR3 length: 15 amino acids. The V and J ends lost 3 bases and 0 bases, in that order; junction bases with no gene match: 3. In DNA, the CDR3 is TGTGCCAGCAGCTTCGTAGCGGGTAGCACAGATACGCAGTATTTT. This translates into CASSFVAGSTDTQYF.

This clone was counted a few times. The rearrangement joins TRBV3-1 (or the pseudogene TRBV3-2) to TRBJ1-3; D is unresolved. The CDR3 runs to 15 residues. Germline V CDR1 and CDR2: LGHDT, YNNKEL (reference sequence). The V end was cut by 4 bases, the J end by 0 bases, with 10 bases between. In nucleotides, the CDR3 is TGTGCCAGCAGCCGACTGCCGAGCTCTGGAAACACCATATATTTT. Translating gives CASSRLPSSGNTIYF.

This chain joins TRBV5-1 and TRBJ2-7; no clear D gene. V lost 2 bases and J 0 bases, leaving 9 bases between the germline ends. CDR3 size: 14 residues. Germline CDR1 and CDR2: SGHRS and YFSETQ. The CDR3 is CASSFARSSYEQYF. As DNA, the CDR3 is TGCGCCAGCAGCTTCGCCAGGTCCTCCTACGAGCAGTACTTC.

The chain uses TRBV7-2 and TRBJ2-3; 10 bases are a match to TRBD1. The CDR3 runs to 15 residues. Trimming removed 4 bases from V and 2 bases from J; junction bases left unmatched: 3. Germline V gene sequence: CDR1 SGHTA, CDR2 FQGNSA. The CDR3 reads CASSYGTGDTDTQYF. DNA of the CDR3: TGTGCCAGCAGCTACGGGACAGGGGACACAGATACGCAGTATTTT.

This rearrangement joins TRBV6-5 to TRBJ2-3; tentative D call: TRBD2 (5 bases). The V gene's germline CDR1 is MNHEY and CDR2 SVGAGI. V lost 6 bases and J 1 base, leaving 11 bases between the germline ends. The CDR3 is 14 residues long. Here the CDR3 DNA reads TGTGCCAGCAGCCCGGACTGGGGCACAGATACGCAGTATTTT. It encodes CASSPDWGTDTQYF.

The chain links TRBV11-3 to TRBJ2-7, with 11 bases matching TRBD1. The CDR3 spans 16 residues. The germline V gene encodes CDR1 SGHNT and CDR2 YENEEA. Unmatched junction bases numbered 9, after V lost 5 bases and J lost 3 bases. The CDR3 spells CASSRGGQGGNYEQYF. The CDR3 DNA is TGTGCCAGCAGCCGCGGGGGACAGGGGGGGAACTACGAGCAGTACTTC.

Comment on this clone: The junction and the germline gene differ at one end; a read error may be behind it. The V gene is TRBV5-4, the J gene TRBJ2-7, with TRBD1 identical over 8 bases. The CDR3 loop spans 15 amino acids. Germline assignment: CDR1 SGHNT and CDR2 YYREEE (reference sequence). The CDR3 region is CASSLVGVGQGEGEF. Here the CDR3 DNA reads TGTGCCAGCAGCTTGGTCGGGGTTGGACAGGGTGAGGGGGAATTC.

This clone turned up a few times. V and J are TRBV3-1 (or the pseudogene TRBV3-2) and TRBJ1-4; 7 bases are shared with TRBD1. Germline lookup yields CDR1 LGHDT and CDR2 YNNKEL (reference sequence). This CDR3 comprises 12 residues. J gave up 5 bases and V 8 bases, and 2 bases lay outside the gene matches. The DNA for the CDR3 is TGTGCCAGCGGACAGGTAAATGAAAAACTGTTTTTT. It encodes CASGQVNEKLFF.

CDR3 DNA sequence: TGCGCCAGCAGCTTACAGGGCCCGAATGAAAAACTGTTTTTT. This translates into CASSLQGPNEKLFF. The rearrangement uses TRBV5-1 and TRBJ1-4; possibly TRBD1 for D (6 bases). Germline V gene lookup returns CDR1 SGHRS and CDR2 YFSETQ. The CDR3 consists of 14 residues. V dropped 2 bases and J dropped 5 bases, with 10 bases sitting between them.

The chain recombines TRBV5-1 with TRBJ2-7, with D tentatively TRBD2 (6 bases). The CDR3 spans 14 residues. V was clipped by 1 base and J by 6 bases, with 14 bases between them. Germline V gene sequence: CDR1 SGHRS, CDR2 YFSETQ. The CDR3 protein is CASSLYTSGAEQYF. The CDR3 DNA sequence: TGCGCCAGCAGCTTGTATACGTCGGGAGCCGAGCAGTACTTC.

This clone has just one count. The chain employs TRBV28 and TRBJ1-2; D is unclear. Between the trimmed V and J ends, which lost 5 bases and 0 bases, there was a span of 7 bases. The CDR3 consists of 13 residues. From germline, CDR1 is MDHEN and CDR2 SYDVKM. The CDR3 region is CASSALANYGYTF. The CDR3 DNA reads TGTGCCAGCAGTGCTCTAGCTAACTATGGCTACACCTTC.

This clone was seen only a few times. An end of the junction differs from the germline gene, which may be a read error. The CDR3 here is CASSERRTPGQGNSALHF. CDR3 sequence (DNA): TGTGCCAGCAGTGAACGCCGTACTCCGGGACAGGGGAATTCAGCCCTCCACTTT. The chain joins TRBV2 to TRBJ1-6, with 10 bases that match TRBD1. CDR1 is SNHLY and CDR2 is FYNNEI in the germline V gene. The CDR3 is made up of 18 amino acids.

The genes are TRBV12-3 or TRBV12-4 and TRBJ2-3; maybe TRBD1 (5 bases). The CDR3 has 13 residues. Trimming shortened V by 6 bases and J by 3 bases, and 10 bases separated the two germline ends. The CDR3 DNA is TGTGCCAGCAGGACGACAGCGACAGATACGCAGTATTTT. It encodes CASRTTATDTQYF.

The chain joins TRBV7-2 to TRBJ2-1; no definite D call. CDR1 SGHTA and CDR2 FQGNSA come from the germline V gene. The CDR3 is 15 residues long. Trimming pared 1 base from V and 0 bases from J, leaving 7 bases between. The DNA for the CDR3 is TGTGCCAGCAGCTTAGGCGGAACCTCCTACAATGAGCAGTTCTTC. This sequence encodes CASSLGGTSYNEQFF.

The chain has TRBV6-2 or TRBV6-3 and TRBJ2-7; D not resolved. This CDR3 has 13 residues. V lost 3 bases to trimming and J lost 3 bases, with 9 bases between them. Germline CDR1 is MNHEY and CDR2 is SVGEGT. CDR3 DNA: TGTGCCAGCAGTTATAAGAGCAACTACGAGCAGTACTTC. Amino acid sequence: CASSYKSNYEQYF.

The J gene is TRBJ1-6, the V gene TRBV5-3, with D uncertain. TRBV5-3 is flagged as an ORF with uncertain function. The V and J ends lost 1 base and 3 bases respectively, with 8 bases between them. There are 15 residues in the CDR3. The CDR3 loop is CARSLSRSYNSPLHF. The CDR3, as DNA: TGTGCCAGAAGCTTGTCCCGGAGCTATAATTCACCCCTCCACTTT.

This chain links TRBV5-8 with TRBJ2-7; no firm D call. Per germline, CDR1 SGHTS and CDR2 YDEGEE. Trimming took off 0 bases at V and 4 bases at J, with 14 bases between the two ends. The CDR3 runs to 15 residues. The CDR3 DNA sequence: TGTGCCAGCAGCTTGGCCGTTCGCAGAGCGTACGAGCAGTACTTC. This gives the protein CASSLAVRRAYEQYF.

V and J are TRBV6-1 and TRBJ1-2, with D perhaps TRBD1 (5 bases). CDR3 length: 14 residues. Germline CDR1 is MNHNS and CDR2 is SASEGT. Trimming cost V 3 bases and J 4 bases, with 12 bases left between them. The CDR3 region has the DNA TGTGCCAGCAGTGAGCGGGGGGGTAGCTATGGCTACACCTTC. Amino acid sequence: CASSERGGSYGYTF.

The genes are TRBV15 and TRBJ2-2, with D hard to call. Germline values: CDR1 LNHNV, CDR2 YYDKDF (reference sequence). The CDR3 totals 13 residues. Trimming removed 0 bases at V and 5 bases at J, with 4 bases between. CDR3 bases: TGTGCCACCAGCAGAGAACTAACCGGGGAGCTGTTTTTT. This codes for CATSRELTGELFF.